A single sample gave rise to the 29 T cell receptor beta chains below, sequenced in a study of shared T cell receptors in the human thymus. Clones were read by immunoSEQ multiplex PCR, and TCRdb kept only the in-frame ones, dropping some. The table has more than 300,000 clones, over 90% seen once; the top ten hold around 0.018%. Sequences were obtained from thymocytes. These receptor sequences come from a human donor.

A single count supports this clone. This chain connects TRBV19 to TRBJ1-2; D might be TRBD1 (6 bases). Germline V gives CDR1 LNHDA, CDR2 SQIVND (reference sequence). Trimming removed 6 bases from V and 2 bases from J, with 13 bases in between. The CDR3 runs 14 residues. The CDR3 region is CASRKDSLNYGYTF. As DNA, the CDR3 is TGTGCCAGTAGGAAGGACAGCCTAAACTATGGCTACACCTTC.

This chain joins TRBV14 and TRBJ1-2, with a weak D call TRBD1 (6 bases). The CDR3 runs to 14 residues. V was pared by 3 bases and J by 8 bases, with 16 bases between. CDR1 is SGHDN, CDR2 FVKESK, per germline. CDR3 loop: CASSHNATGGGYTF. CDR3 nucleotides: TGTGCCAGCAGCCATAACGCGACAGGAGGCGGCTACACCTTC.

CDR3 protein: CASSLKRLKSYNEQFF. The DNA for the CDR3 is TGTGCCAGCAGTTTAAAGCGGCTCAAATCCTACAATGAGCAGTTCTTC. The rearrangement uses TRBV27 and TRBJ2-1; maybe TRBD2 (5 bases). V was cut by 2 bases and J by 1 base, with 12 bases left in between. The germline V gene has CDR1 MNHEY and CDR2 SMNVEV (reference sequence). This CDR3 comprises 16 residues.

The chain has TRBV5-1 and TRBJ2-5; either TRBD1 or TRBD2 may supply D (5 bases each). The CDR3 consists of 15 residues. The ends were cut back, 5 bases at V and 5 bases at J, with 19 bases in the middle. Germline loops: CDR1 SGHRS, CDR2 YFSETQ. The CDR3 bases are TGCGCCAGCAGACGGGGCCTGCCTGACTGGGAGACCCAGTACTTC. It is translated as CASRRGLPDWETQYF.

J is TRBJ1-3 and V is TRBV6-5, with a possible D match to TRBD1 (6 bases). Looked up from germline, CDR1 is MNHEY and CDR2 is SVGAGI. The CDR3 is 14 amino acids. The V end was cut by 6 bases, the J end by 6 bases, with 15 bases between. The CDR3 loop reads CASRQTGTENTIYF. CDR3 coding DNA: TGTGCCAGCAGGCAAACAGGGACTGAAAACACCATATATTTT.

This chain links TRBV7-2 with TRBJ1-5, with TRBD1 as a possible D gene (5 bases). Germline values: CDR1 SGHTA, CDR2 FQGNSA. V shed 0 bases and J shed 4 bases, with 10 bases lying between them. CDR3 size: 15 residues. The CDR3: CASSLAQAGNQPQHF. For the CDR3, the DNA is TGTGCCAGCAGCTTAGCGCAAGCAGGGAATCAGCCCCAGCATTTT.

The V gene is TRBV27, the J gene TRBJ2-1; the match to TRBD2 covers 12 bases. The V segment lost 3 bases and the J segment 0 bases; nucleotides outside the gene matches: 9. From germline, CDR1 is MNHEY and CDR2 SMNVEV (reference sequence). The CDR3 totals 19 residues. CDR3 sequence: CASSLARLAGGLSYNEQFF. CDR3 nucleotide sequence: TGTGCCAGCAGTTTGGCCCGTCTAGCGGGAGGGCTCTCCTACAATGAGCAGTTCTTC.

The V call is TRBV6-5, the J call TRBJ1-5; no firm D call. Germline V gene sequence: CDR1 MNHEY, CDR2 SVGAGI. The CDR3 contains 14 residues. V was pared by 0 bases and J by 8 bases, with 11 bases between. The CDR3 DNA sequence: TGTGCCAGCAGTTACTCTAAGGCCCTAGAGCCCCAGCATTTT. It translates to CASSYSKALEPQHF.

The chain links TRBV5-1 to TRBJ1-2; TRBD1 aligns across 9 bases. The CDR3 totals 16 residues. Trimming took 0 bases from V and 3 from J; bases not matched to a gene: 6. Germline CDR1 SGHRS, CDR2 YFSETQ. CDR3 loop: CASSLEGTGFDYGYTF. For the CDR3, the DNA is TGCGCCAGCAGCTTGGAGGGGACAGGGTTTGACTATGGCTACACCTTC.

The chain carries TRBV4-1 and TRBJ2-1; 8 bases fit TRBD2. CDR1 and CDR2 from the germline V gene are MGHRA and YSYEKL. This CDR3 is built from 19 residues. After removal of 7 bases from V and 8 bases from J, the junction contained 25 bases not matched to a gene. The chain's CDR3 is CASTSGGSVPGGPVDEQFF. The CDR3 nucleotides are TGCGCCAGCACCTCCGGCGGGTCGGTTCCGGGAGGGCCTGTCGATGAGCAGTTCTTC.

This clone was seen once. This sequence joins TRBV28 and TRBJ1-1; 8 bases map to TRBD1. Trimming took 4 bases from V and 5 from J; bases not matched to a gene: 15. The CDR3 covers 17 residues. The germline CDR1 and CDR2 sequences are MDHEN and SYDVKM. This chain's CDR3 is CASSSRTLRGLGTEAFF. The CDR3 nucleotides read TGTGCCAGCAGTTCCCGAACTCTCAGGGGGCTGGGGACTGAAGCTTTCTTT.

The chain has TRBV29-1 and TRBJ2-3; no reliable D call. Trimming cost V 6 bases and J 0 bases, with 19 bases left between them. The germline V gene has CDR1 SQVTM and CDR2 ANQGSEA. The CDR3 extends over 16 amino acids. For the CDR3, the DNA is TGCAGCGTCTCCGACCATGAGGTGGCTAGCACAGATACGCAGTATTTT. The encoded protein is CSVSDHEVASTDTQYF.

V is TRBV7-7 and J is TRBJ2-2; weak D call: TRBD2 (6 bases). Germline loops: CDR1 SSHAT, CDR2 FNYEAQ (reference sequence). This CDR3 is 13 amino acids long. V was cut by 6 bases and J by 5 bases, with 10 bases left in between. This chain's CDR3 is CASRGEETGELFF. The CDR3 DNA sequence: TGTGCCAGCAGGGGGGAGGAGACCGGGGAGCTGTTTTTT.

This chain uses TRBV10-3 with TRBJ2-7; TRBD2 matches at 7 bases. CDR3 length: 15 amino acids. The V gene's germline CDR1 is ENHRY and CDR2 SYGVKD. The J segment lost 3 bases and the V segment lost 6 bases, leaving 11 bases of the junction unmatched. CDR3 in DNA: TGTGCCATCAGCTCGACGGCGGGGGAATACTACGAGCAGTACTTC. Translating it yields CAISSTAGEYYEQYF.

This chain joins TRBV6-4 and TRBJ2-3; no clear D gene. V dropped 0 bases and J dropped 1 base, with 11 bases sitting between them. The CDR3 runs to 16 residues. CDR1 is MRHNA, CDR2 SNTAGT, per germline. The CDR3 DNA follows: TGTGCCAGCAGTGACTCGAGAGAAACTGGCACAGATACGCAGTATTTT. This translates into CASSDSRETGTDTQYF.

CDR3 sequence (DNA): TGTGCTAGTGGTCCCGGGGTCTCTGCAGGGCAAGAGACCCAGTACTTC. This gives the protein CASGPGVSAGQETQYF. J is TRBJ2-5 and V is TRBV12-5; possibly TRBD1 or TRBD2 for D (5 bases each). The CDR3 runs to 16 residues. CDR1 and CDR2 (germline): LGHNT, FRNRAP. V was cut by 5 bases and J by 2 bases, with 18 bases left in between.

J is TRBJ1-2 and V is TRBV7-3; perhaps TRBD1 as D (6 bases). Germline V lookup: CDR1 SGHTA, CDR2 FQGTGA. The V gene lost 4 bases and the J gene lost 8 bases, with 20 bases spanning the gap. The CDR3 consists of 15 residues. CDR3 loop: CASSSRPGHSAGYTF. CDR3 bases: TGTGCCAGCAGCTCCCGTCCGGGACATTCTGCCGGCTACACCTTC.

V gene TRBV4-3 combines with J gene TRBJ2-1, with 9 bases lining up with TRBD1. Germline V gives CDR1 LGHNA, CDR2 YSLEER. V lost 0 bases and J lost 9; bases outside the gene matches: 9. CDR3 length: 16 residues. CDR3 protein: CASSQEVKGQGFEQFF. The CDR3 bases are TGCGCCAGCAGCCAAGAGGTAAAGGGACAGGGATTTGAGCAGTTCTTC.

This clone was counted once. The chain couples TRBV28 to TRBJ1-3; D is ambiguous. Between the trimmed V and J ends, which lost 1 base and 2 bases, there was a span of 6 bases. Germline CDR1 is MDHEN and CDR2 is SYDVKM. The CDR3 is 14 residues long. The CDR3 DNA reads as TGTGCCAGCAGTTTATCGGGTCCTGGAAACACCATATATTTT. Protein: CASSLSGPGNTIYF.

The chain has TRBV19 and TRBJ2-7; 7 nucleotides line up with TRBD2. CDR1 is LNHDA and CDR2 is SQIVND in the germline V gene (reference sequence). The CDR3 totals 16 residues. V gave up 0 bases and J gave up 5 bases; unmatched junction bases: 10. The CDR3: CASSIDEGRALHEQYF. For the CDR3, the DNA is TGTGCCAGTAGTATAGATGAGGGGAGGGCTCTCCACGAGCAGTACTTC.

V gene TRBV28 combines with J gene TRBJ1-2; possible D gene TRBD1, 6 bases. The CDR3 loop spans 13 amino acids. Per germline, CDR1 MDHEN and CDR2 SYDVKM. V was cut by 9 bases and J by 5 bases, with 16 bases left in between. CDR3 sequence reads: CASWMTGSYGYTF. CDR3 DNA sequence: TGTGCCAGTTGGATGACAGGATCTTATGGCTACACCTTC.

The CDR3 DNA sequence: TGTGCCAGCAGGCCCGGGCCAACTGGCGACGTGGGTGAAAAACTGTTTTTT. Translating gives CASRPGPTGDVGEKLFF. This rearrangement joins TRBV5-4 to TRBJ1-4, with D unresolved. From germline, CDR1 is SGHNT and CDR2 YYREEE (reference sequence). V was cut by 5 bases and J by 7 bases, with 24 bases left in between. The CDR3 consists of 17 residues.

The gene calls are TRBV4-2 and TRBJ1-4; 7 nucleotides line up with TRBD1. Looked up from germline, CDR1 is LGHNA and CDR2 is YNFKEQ. The V segment lost 4 bases and the J segment 4 bases; nucleotides outside the gene matches: 24. The CDR3 sequence is 21 residues long. CDR3 DNA sequence: TGTGCCAGCAGCCCTGGGCCTCCTCGGACAGGCCAACTACCTTTTAATGAAAAACTGTTTTTT. Its protein is CASSPGPPRTGQLPFNEKLFF.

This clone showed up just once. The chain employs TRBV28 and TRBJ2-5; 9 positions agree with TRBD2. Germline CDR1 reads MDHEN; CDR2 reads SYDVKM. This CDR3 has 18 amino acids. V shed 4 bases, J shed 2 bases, and the junction held 14 bases outside the gene matches. CDR3 sequence reads: CASSSLGSSGNIQETQYF. CDR3 nucleotide sequence: TGTGCCAGCAGTTCCCTCGGCTCTAGCGGGAATATTCAAGAGACCCAGTACTTC.

The J gene is TRBJ2-1, the V gene TRBV5-1, with TRBD2 matching 15 bases. J gave up 8 bases and V 3 bases, and 3 bases lay outside the gene matches. The CDR3 runs to 15 residues. Germline CDR1 and CDR2: SGHRS and YFSETQ. CDR3: CASSSGLAGGDEQFF. The DNA of the CDR3 is TGCGCCAGCAGCTCCGGACTAGCGGGAGGGGATGAGCAGTTCTTC.

The V call is TRBV19, the J call TRBJ2-1; 11 bases line up with TRBD1. CDR1 and CDR2 (germline): LNHDA, SQIVND (reference sequence). This CDR3 is 17 amino acids long. Trimming removed 9 bases from V and 0 bases from J; junction bases left unmatched: 10. As DNA, the CDR3 is TGTGCCAGGTCCGGGACAGGGGGGAGGAGCTCCTACAATGAGCAGTTCTTC. It specifies CARSGTGGRSSYNEQFF.

The J gene is TRBJ1-1, the V gene TRBV11-1; perhaps TRBD1 as D (6 bases). The CDR3 spans 18 residues. V lost 4 bases to trimming and J lost 0 bases, with 21 bases between them. From germline, CDR1 is SGHAT and CDR2 FQDESV (reference sequence). The DNA of the CDR3 is TGTGCCAGCAGCTCCGAAGATCCAGGGGCAGACGTGAACACTGAAGCTTTCTTT. Encoded protein: CASSSEDPGADVNTEAFF.

This clone was found a few times. The chain uses TRBV27 and TRBJ2-2; 8 bases match TRBD2. This CDR3 has 18 residues. Per germline, CDR1 MNHEY and CDR2 SMNVEV (reference sequence). Trimming at V came to 11 bases and at J to 4 bases, leaving 21 bases not matched to a gene. The CDR3 sequence is CASRGTGGRSCSTGELFF. In DNA, the CDR3 is TGTGCCTCAAGGGGGACTGGCGGGAGGAGCTGCAGCACCGGGGAGCTGTTTTTT.

The V and J genes are TRBV27 and TRBJ2-1; 9 bases are a match to TRBD2. The CDR3 spans 16 residues. The ends lost 7 bases at V and 6 bases at J; junction bases unmatched: 13. In germline, CDR1 is MNHEY, CDR2 SMNVEV (reference sequence). CDR3 region: CASTVNGLAGFNEQFF. The CDR3 coding sequence is TGTGCCAGCACCGTTAACGGGCTAGCGGGGTTCAATGAGCAGTTCTTC.